The source of this TCR beta chain is a study of tumor-infiltrating lymphocytes in primary liver carcinoma. Whole-study context: With diameters of about 4 to 10 cm, tumors were stage T1-T3 N0M0.

A remark on this clonotype: Compared with germline, one end of the junction differs, possibly owing to a read error.

The germline V gene encodes CDR1 MGHRA and CDR2 YSYEKL. The CDR3 runs 14 residues. Unsorted bulk tissue, about 19-31 mg of it, served as the source for co-extraction of RNA and DNA. Patients had primary liver carcinoma treated by surgical resection. Samples were taken from five separate regions of every tumor. Without exception, tumor samples held over 85% viable tumor cells. Synthesis of TCR beta cDNA was carried out from about 540 ng total RNA with a constant-region primer. Modified slightly, ARM-PCR produced TCR beta libraries over three nested multiplex PCR rounds. The first two PCR rounds used TRBV1-TRBV30 primers with a Cbeta primer, roughly 10 cycles each. TCRdb independently ran MiXCR on the multiplex PCR reads; one entry per CDR3 protein. This sample carries 55,000 to 65,000 distinct CDR3 sequences, less than 85% of them seen once, and the ten largest clones take around 60%.

The sequenced sample consisted of liver tumor tissue from sampling region 2. Subset: tumor region T2, inferior pole. The clonotype comes from a man aged 35-49 years with primary liver carcinoma and hepatitis B virus infection. This chain connects TRBV4-1 to TRBJ2-3; perhaps TRBD1 as D (6 bases). The CDR3 protein is CASSQVQGSDTQYF. The CDR3 DNA reads as TGCGCCAGCAGCCAAGTACAGGGATCAGACACGCAGTATTTT.